A single sample is the source of the 5 T cell receptor beta chains below, sequenced in a study of cytomegalovirus exposure and HLA in healthy donors. The primer mix had 60 Vbeta and 13 Jbeta primers. Assay used: immunoSEQ multiplex PCR; TCRdb lists only in-frame clones, some missing. The sample lists more than 150,000 clones, more than 75% occurring once. The sequenced sample was PBMCs. The receptors were sampled from a woman younger than 45 in good health and CMV-seropositive.

The chain joins TRBV28 to TRBJ2-4; possibly TRBD2 for D (7 bases). The CDR3 is 13 residues long. Trimming pared 7 bases from V and 8 bases from J, leaving 15 bases between. Germline V CDR1 and CDR2: MDHEN, SYDVKM. The CDR3 here is CASTPRGADIQYF. Here the CDR3 DNA reads TGTGCCAGCACCCCCCGGGGGGCTGACATTCAGTACTTC.

In its sample, this clone was seen once. This chain uses TRBV7-2 with TRBJ2-7; a weak D match, TRBD1 (6 bases). Germline V lookup: CDR1 SGHTA, CDR2 FQGNSA. Trimming stripped 5 bases from V and 9 bases from J, with 14 bases between. CDR3 length: 12 amino acids. The CDR3 DNA reads as TGTGCCAGCAGCCCCCAGGGGAAGGTGCAGTACTTC. Translated: CASSPQGKVQYF. The whole variable domain, filled in from reference TRBV7-2 and TRBJ2-7, reads GAGVSQSPSNKVTEKGKDVELRCDPISGHTALYWYRQSLGQGLEFLIYFQGNSAPDKSGLPSDRFSAERTGGSVSTLTIQRTQQEDSAVYLCASSPQGKVQYFGPGTRLTVT.

The J gene is TRBJ1-2, the V gene TRBV5-5, with 10 bases matching TRBD1. Germline-derived CDR1 and CDR2 are SGHKS and YYEKEE (reference sequence). The CDR3 has 16 amino acids. The ends lost 2 bases at V and 8 bases at J; junction bases unmatched: 12. The CDR3 here is CASSLSTGGSFLGYTF. Here the CDR3 DNA reads TGTGCCAGCAGCTTATCGACAGGGGGCTCATTCCTCGGCTACACCTTC. Together with reference TRBV5-5 and TRBJ1-2, the CDR3 gives the full variable domain: DAGVTQSPTHLIKTRGQQVTLRCSPISGHKSVSWYQQVLGQGPQFIFQYYEKEERGRGNFPDRFSARQFPNYSSELNVNALLLGDSALYLCASSLSTGGSFLGYTFGSGTRLTVV.

The chain recombines TRBV10-3 with TRBJ1-1; TRBD1 aligns across 8 bases. Germline CDR1 is ENHRY and CDR2 is SYGVKD. The J segment lost 4 bases and the V segment lost 10 bases, leaving 11 bases of the junction unmatched. The CDR3 loop spans 14 amino acids. CDR3 residues: CASRTRGQGTEAFF. CDR3 nucleotides: TGTGCCAGTAGGACTCGTGGACAGGGCACTGAAGCTTTCTTT.

This chain uses TRBV6-6 with TRBJ2-5; possibly TRBD2 for D (6 bases). The CDR3 loop spans 13 amino acids. V was cut by 5 bases and J by 5 bases, with 12 bases left in between. CDR1 is MNHNY and CDR2 is SVGAGI in the germline V gene (reference sequence). DNA of the CDR3: TGTGCCAGCAGTAACGGAGGGAGGGAGACCCAGTACTTC. This codes for CASSNGGRETQYF.